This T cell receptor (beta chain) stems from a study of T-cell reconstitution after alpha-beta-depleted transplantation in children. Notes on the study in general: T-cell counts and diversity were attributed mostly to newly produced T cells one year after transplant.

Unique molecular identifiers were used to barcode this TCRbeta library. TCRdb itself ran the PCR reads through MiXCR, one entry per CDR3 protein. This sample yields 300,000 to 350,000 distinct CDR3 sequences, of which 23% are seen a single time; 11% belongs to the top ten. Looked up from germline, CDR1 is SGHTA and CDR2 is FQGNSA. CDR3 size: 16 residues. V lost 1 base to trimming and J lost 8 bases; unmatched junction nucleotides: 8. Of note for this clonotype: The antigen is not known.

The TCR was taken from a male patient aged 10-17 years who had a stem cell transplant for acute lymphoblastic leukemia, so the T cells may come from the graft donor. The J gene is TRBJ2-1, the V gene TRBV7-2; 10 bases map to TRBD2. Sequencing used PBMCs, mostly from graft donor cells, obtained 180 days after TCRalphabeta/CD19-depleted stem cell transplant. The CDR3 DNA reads TGTGCCAGCAGCTTAGGCCCTAGCGGGGGCCGCCATGAGCAGTTCTTC. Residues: CASSLGPSGGRHEQFF. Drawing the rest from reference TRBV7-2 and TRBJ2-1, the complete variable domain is GAGVSQSPSNKVTEKGKDVELRCDPISGHTALYWYRQSLGQGLEFLIYFQGNSAPDKSGLPSDRFSAERTGGSVSTLTIQRTQQEDSAVYLCASSLGPSGGRHEQFFGPGTRLTVL.